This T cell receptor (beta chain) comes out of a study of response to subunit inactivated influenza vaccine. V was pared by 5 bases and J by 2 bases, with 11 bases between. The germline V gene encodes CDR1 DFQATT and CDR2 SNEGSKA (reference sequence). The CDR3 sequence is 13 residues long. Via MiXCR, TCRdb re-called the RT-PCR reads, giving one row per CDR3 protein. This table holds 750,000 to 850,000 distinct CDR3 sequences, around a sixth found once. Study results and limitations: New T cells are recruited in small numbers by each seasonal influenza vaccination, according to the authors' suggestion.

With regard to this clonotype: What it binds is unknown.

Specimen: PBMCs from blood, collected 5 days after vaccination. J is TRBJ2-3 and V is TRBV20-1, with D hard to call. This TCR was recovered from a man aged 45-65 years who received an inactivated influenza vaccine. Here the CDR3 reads CSAWAYTTDTQYF. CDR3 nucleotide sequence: TGCAGTGCTTGGGCCTATACCACAGATACGCAGTATTTT.